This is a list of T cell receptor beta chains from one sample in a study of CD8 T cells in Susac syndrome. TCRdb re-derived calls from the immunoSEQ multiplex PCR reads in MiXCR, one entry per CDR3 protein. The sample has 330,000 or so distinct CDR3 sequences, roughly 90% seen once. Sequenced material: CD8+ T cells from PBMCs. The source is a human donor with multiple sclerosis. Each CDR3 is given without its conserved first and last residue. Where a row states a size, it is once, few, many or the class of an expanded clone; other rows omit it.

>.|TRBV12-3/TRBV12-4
ASSLGGGEGNYGYT
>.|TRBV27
ASAPGHNYEQY
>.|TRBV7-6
ASSSQGEGTQY
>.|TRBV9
ASSGGGPGVYEQF
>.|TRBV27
ASSFKFGGTDTQY
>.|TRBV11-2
ASSRLGDNEQF
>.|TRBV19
ASMGQHNSPLH
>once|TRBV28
ASSLFDTARNTGELF
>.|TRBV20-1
SARESVPSTDTQY
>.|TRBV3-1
ASFGQGAGELF
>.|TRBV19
ASSISASWNEQF
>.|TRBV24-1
ATSDFDSGETQY
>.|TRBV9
ASSSRYGYT
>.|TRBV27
ASSLSGFGELF
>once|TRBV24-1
ATSDLTGGDEQF
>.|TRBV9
ASSVVAPTDTQY
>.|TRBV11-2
ASSSGLLGTDTQY
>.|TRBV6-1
ASEKYT
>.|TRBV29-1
GVSPPQQANYGYT
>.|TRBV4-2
ASSQEIGTVDYEQY
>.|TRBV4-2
ASSLRLQGMAEAF
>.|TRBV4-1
ASSQDVGTGVNIQY
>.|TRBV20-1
SASFGGETQY
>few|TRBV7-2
ASRNLAGDTDTQY
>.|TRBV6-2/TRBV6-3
ASSLDDNYGYT
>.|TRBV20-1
SAPWGPLH